This T cell receptor (beta chain) was recovered during a study of T cells in Graves' hyperthyroidism and ophthalmopathy (dated by TCRdb to the late 2010s). Describing the broader study: Peripheral blood was collected at initial diagnosis, before any treatment. According to the paper, TCR Vbeta CDR3 sequencing was carried out on 135 peripheral blood samples, which came from fewer than 50 ophthalmopathy, under 85 hyperthyroidism and around 17 progressor patients. Thyroid tissue and blood T-cell repertoires from about six Graves' hyperthyroidism patients were also compared in the study. A discovery cohort of about 100 patients, approximately 45 with Graves' ophthalmopathy and approximately 55 with stable Graves' hyperthyroidism, was used to find distinguishing TCR V-J signatures. Once sampling was done, hyperthyroidism patients were given methimazole at a starting dose of 30 mg daily, whereas ophthalmopathy patients were given high-dose intravenous methylprednisolone. The 90 to 100 discovery patients were randomly divided into training and test sets at a 7:3 ratio. Whether ophthalmopathy could be predicted prospectively was tested in an independent validation cohort made up of fewer than 20 hyperthyroidism patients plus 17 patients who later progressed to ophthalmopathy. General findings and caveats noted by the study authors: A 13 V-J signature model separated ophthalmopathy from stable hyperthyroidism, with just over 85% sensitivity and 81% to 83% specificity in cross-validation and 80%/75% in testing. Sample size was not statistically predetermined, and blinding of investigators to group allocation was not performed. In validation, the model predicted progression to ophthalmopathy with over 65% sensitivity and 72% to 85% specificity, a median of roughly seven months before onset. Most expanded thyroid clonotypes (frequency above 0.001) were also detected in blood, a finding suggesting that blood repertoires may reflect thyroid immune responses.

This clonotype was detected many times. The antigen this receptor binds is unknown. Base qualities are missing; no much larger clone stands one base away. Inclusive of the bounding cysteine and phenylalanine, the CDR3 is 14 residues long. Just the 42-base CDR3 DNA is kept, in frame starting at base 1. The germline V gene supplies CDR1 SQVTM and CDR2 ANQGSEA. Trimming at the junction amounts to 7 bases on V and 2 bases on J, and the germline ends lie 17 bases apart. Graves' hyperthyroidism was defined as stable when no progression to ophthalmopathy occurred over 18 months of follow-up. Hyperthyroidism patients were newly diagnosed, had a disease duration of under 2 months, and were aged 18 to 65 years. Exclusion was applied to patients with uncontrolled infections, other autoimmune diseases, pregnancy or lactation. Diagnoses were based on clinical symptoms, serum thyroxine and TRAb, thyroid ultrasound and orbital computed tomography. Ficoll-Paque density gradient centrifugation was used to isolate PBMCs from 9.5 to 10 ml of fresh peripheral blood. Total RNA was extracted with Trizol reagent, and quality was checked on an Agilent 2100 Bioanalyzer.

Amplification of TCR beta CDR3 regions was carried out from RNA transcripts. For the first round of RT-PCR on the TCR CDR3, the HTBI primer set was used together with the Qiagen OneStep RT-PCR kit. Libraries were constructed in a second round of multiplex PCR, after which size selection and purification were carried out. The libraries were sequenced on an Illumina HiSeq2000 using paired-end 100 bp reads. The authors' pipeline ran thus. SOAPnuke was used to process the raw data, throwing out any read that contained adapters or uncalled bases, had a mean Phred below 15, or lacked an exact constant-primer or identifier match. High-quality paired reads were merged using COPE v1.2.5, and each unique nucleotide sequence was defined as a clonotype. MiTCR v1.1 was used to align the clonotypes against IMGT TRBV, TRBD and TRBJ reference segments. The analysis included only V-J combinations with a frequency above 0.0001, which together covered 99% to 99.2% of the repertoires. A TCS score was defined as the ratio of F50 (clonal expansion) to E x V (chaos), with BLOSUM62-based TCRdist applied between CDR3 peptides within each V-J. Welch's t-statistics and random forest reduced 450 to 600 V-J features to about 12, which were used in a naive Bayes classifier (R e1071). The Morisita-Horn index was used to measure how similar the thyroid and blood repertoires were. TCRdb reran the public reads through fastp at Q25 and MiXCR, keeping productive beta chains. Identical CDR3 proteins give one entry, which carries the most common genes and DNA. The V and J calls were determined by TCRdb, not by the authors. In this sample the table shows hundreds of thousands of distinct CDR3 sequences, 35% to 40% of which occur a single time. The ten largest make up about 9% of the sample.

Specimen: blood. The receptor's source is a man aged 18-30 years with Graves' hyperthyroidism. The receptor chain draws on TRBV29-1 and TRBJ1-2, with the D gene uncertain. The nucleotides read TGCAGCGCTGCGACTTCCTTACGGAACTATGGCTACACCTTC. It translates as CSAATSLRNYGYTF.